This T cell receptor (beta chain) comes out of a study of blood T cell repertoires in COVID-19. About the study: Spain, Italy and the United States supplied samples that represented acute and convalescent COVID-19.

With V trimmed by 0 bases and J by 6 bases, 8 bases remained unmatched. This CDR3 comprises 16 residues. Germline V gene data show CDR1 as KGHSH and CDR2 as LQKENI. Original processing methods: Reference gene primer amplification gave estimated nucleated cell counts. Using immunoSEQ multiplex PCR, the repertoire was profiled, and TCRdb retains in-frame clones only, with some absent. The V and J calls and clone size were taken over from that table, and D and trimming were inferred from the DNA. In the table there are around 150,000 clones, 70% to 90% of which are singletons. Sequencing used peripheral blood. V usage is TRBV18 and J usage is TRBJ1-2; 9 bases align to TRBD1. This sequence originates from a man aged 55 to 69 with acute or convalescent COVID-19. CDR3 residues: CASSPPGQGAVNGYTF. CDR3 DNA: TGTGCCAGCTCACCACCGGGACAGGGCGCAGTTAATGGCTACACCTTC.